Listed here are 29 T cell receptor beta chains from one sample, sequenced in a study of immune evolution from preneoplasia to lung adenocarcinoma. Sequencing used immunoSEQ multiplex PCR; TCRdb keeps in-frame clones, though not all of them. The sample holds several thousand clones, roughly 79% seen once. Sequenced input: FFPE adjacent normal lung tissue. These receptors were collected from a person between 55 and 80 years old with lung adenocarcinoma.

The chain couples TRBV5-4 to TRBJ2-5, with TRBD2 matching over 8 bases. Germline CDR1 SGHNT, CDR2 YYREEE (reference sequence). The CDR3 loop spans 14 amino acids. V shed 3 bases, J shed 5 bases, and the junction held 6 bases outside the gene matches. The CDR3: CASSSRGGSETQYF. The CDR3 nucleotides read TGTGCCAGCAGCTCACGGGGGGGTAGCGAGACCCAGTACTTC.

The J gene is TRBJ2-1, the V gene TRBV29-1; the D gene is possibly TRBD1 (5 bases). Trimming took 4 bases from V and 13 from J, leaving 20 bases between them. Germline lookup yields CDR1 SQVTM and CDR2 ANQGSEA. The CDR3 extends over 13 amino acids. Here the CDR3 reads CSVGSAQGTGQFF. As DNA, the CDR3 is TGCAGCGTTGGATCTGCTCAGGGCACGGGTCAGTTCTTC.

The rearrangement uses TRBV4-1 and TRBJ2-5, with unresolved D. This CDR3 region has 13 residues. In germline, CDR1 is MGHRA, CDR2 YSYEKL. The V end was cut by 3 bases, the J end by 1 base, with 6 bases between. In nucleotides, the CDR3 is TGCGCCAGCAGCCACCGGGCCCAAGAGACCCAGTACTTC. Residues: CASSHRAQETQYF.

The chain has TRBV11-2 and TRBJ2-2, with 7 positions matching TRBD2. V shed 1 base, J shed 5 bases, and the junction held 13 bases outside the gene matches. The CDR3 contains 18 residues. The germline gives CDR1 SGHAT, CDR2 FQNNGV. The CDR3 loop is CASSLVRTLGGRTGELFF. DNA for the CDR3: TGTGCCAGCAGCTTAGTTCGTACATTGGGGGGGAGAACCGGGGAGCTGTTTTTT.

This chain uses TRBV6-5 with TRBJ2-1, with TRBD2 as a possible D gene (5 bases). V was shortened by 6 bases and J by 4 bases, with 13 bases between the two germline ends. The CDR3 totals 14 residues. CDR1 MNHEY and CDR2 SVGAGI come from the germline V gene. The CDR3 DNA reads as TGTGCCAGCAGGGGAGAGGGTACGTACAATGAGCAGTTCTTC. It specifies CASRGEGTYNEQFF.

The gene calls are TRBV7-8 and TRBJ2-1, with D hard to call. CDR3 length equals 15 residues. V was shortened by 4 bases and J by 2 bases, with 12 bases between the two germline ends. Per germline, CDR1 SGHVS and CDR2 FQNEAQ. CDR3 sequence: CASSWSGETYNEQFF. In DNA, the CDR3 is TGTGCCAGCAGCTGGAGTGGCGAGACCTACAATGAGCAGTTCTTC.

The chain carries TRBV6-1 and TRBJ2-7; 8 bases match TRBD1. V dropped 4 bases and J dropped 3; count of bases not matched to a gene: 5. The CDR3 runs 14 residues. Germline assignment: CDR1 MNHNS and CDR2 SASEGT. CDR3 loop: CASSGPTGVYEQYF. Here the CDR3 DNA reads TGTGCCAGCAGTGGCCCGACAGGGGTCTACGAGCAGTACTTC.

This chain uses TRBV5-1 with TRBJ2-7; maybe TRBD2 (6 bases). This CDR3 contains 15 residues. Germline V gene data show CDR1 as SGHRS and CDR2 as YFSETQ. V lost 1 base and J lost 2, with 13 bases in between. The CDR3 DNA reads as TGCGCCAGCAGCTTGTCGGCGGGGAGCCCCTACGAGCAGTACTTC. Its protein is CASSLSAGSPYEQYF. The full variable domain, in which reference TRBV5-1 and TRBJ2-7 provide the parts outside the CDR3, is KAGVTQTPRYLIKTRGQQVTLSCSPISGHRSVSWYQQTPGQGLQFLFEYFSETQRNKGNFPGRFSGRQFSNSRSEMNVSTLELGDSALYLCASSLSAGSPYEQYFGPGTRLTVT.

The chain employs TRBV6-6 and TRBJ2-3; 7 bases align to TRBD1. Unmatched junction bases numbered 6, after V lost 7 bases and J lost 2 bases. From germline, CDR1 is MNHNY and CDR2 SVGAGI (reference sequence). There are 14 residues in the CDR3. The CDR3 DNA reads TGTGCCAGCAATAAACAGGGGTACACAGATACGCAGTATTTT. It specifies CASNKQGYTDTQYF.

The rearrangement uses TRBV10-3 and TRBJ2-7; D might be TRBD2 (5 bases). The V end lost 8 bases, the J end lost 4 bases, and 15 bases lay between the germline ends. Germline values: CDR1 ENHRY, CDR2 SYGVKD. The CDR3 consists of 13 residues. The CDR3 sequence is CAIRGGYYYEQYF. The CDR3 DNA is TGTGCCATCCGAGGAGGATACTATTACGAGCAGTACTTC.

The rearrangement joins TRBV5-1 to TRBJ2-7, with TRBD2 matching over 9 bases. The germline gives CDR1 SGHRS, CDR2 YFSETQ. Losses at the gene ends were 0 bases for V and 5 bases for J; bases not matched to a gene: 9. This CDR3 is built from 16 residues. The CDR3 spells CASSLALAGSGDEQYF. The CDR3 nucleotides read TGCGCCAGCAGCTTGGCGCTAGCGGGATCCGGGGACGAGCAGTACTTC.

The gene calls are TRBV5-4 and TRBJ2-7; D might be TRBD2 (6 bases). V was pared by 7 bases and J by 0 bases, with 8 bases between. The CDR3 consists of 12 residues. Germline lookup yields CDR1 SGHNT and CDR2 YYREEE (reference sequence). CDR3 sequence (DNA): TGTGCCAGCCGCGGGAACTCCTACGAGCAGTACTTC. This codes for CASRGNSYEQYF.

This clone has a single count. This chain uses TRBV30 with TRBJ1-5, with D perhaps TRBD1 (6 bases). Germline-derived CDR1 and CDR2 are GTSNPN and SVGIG (reference sequence). V shed 2 bases and J shed 7 bases, with 15 bases lying between them. The CDR3 runs 14 residues. The CDR3 sequence: CAWSRAGARQPQHF. DNA of the CDR3: TGTGCCTGGAGTCGTGCAGGGGCGCGGCAGCCCCAGCATTTT.

This clone has just a few counts. This chain connects TRBV6-1 to TRBJ1-1, with D maybe TRBD1 (5 bases). Germline V gene data show CDR1 as MNHNS and CDR2 as SASEGT. The length of the CDR3 is 19 residues. V lost 3 bases and J 2 bases, leaving 25 bases between the germline ends. As DNA, the CDR3 is TGTGCCAGCAGTGATGGGATCTCGGACACCGGAATTCTTAACACTGAAGCTTTCTTT. It codes for CASSDGISDTGILNTEAFF.

The CDR3 region has the DNA TGCGCCAGCAGCCCTCTTCTGGGACAGGGGGCAGGGGAGCAGTACTTC. It yields the protein CASSPLLGQGAGEQYF. The chain employs TRBV4-1 and TRBJ2-7, with TRBD1 identical over 12 bases. Germline lookup yields CDR1 MGHRA and CDR2 YSYEKL. J gave up 7 bases and V 4 bases, and 11 bases lay outside the gene matches. The CDR3 is made up of 16 amino acids.

The chain carries TRBV5-1 and TRBJ2-5, with TRBD2 matching over 8 bases. Germline-derived CDR1 and CDR2 are SGHRS and YFSETQ. The CDR3 consists of 14 residues. The ends lost 3 bases at V and 2 bases at J; junction bases unmatched: 3. The DNA of the CDR3 is TGCGCCAGCAGCTCCGCGGGGGGTCAAGAGACCCAGTACTTC. The encoded protein is CASSSAGGQETQYF.

The rearrangement uses TRBV18 and TRBJ1-1, with D possibly matching TRBD1 (5 bases). Deletions cut 3 bases from V and 5 bases from J, with 16 bases between. The CDR3 sequence is 15 residues long. CDR1 and CDR2 from the germline V gene are KGHSH and LQKENI. This CDR3 is CASSPPEGDGTEAFF. In nucleotides, the CDR3 is TGTGCCAGCTCACCCCCGGAAGGGGATGGAACTGAAGCTTTCTTT.

The rearrangement joins TRBV4-2 to TRBJ1-4; 8 positions match TRBD1. The CDR3 runs 18 residues. V lost 0 bases and J lost 4; bases outside the gene matches: 10. The germline CDR1 and CDR2 sequences are LGHNA and YNFKEQ. CDR3 sequence: CASSQEPGTGVGNEKLFF. As DNA, the CDR3 is TGTGCCAGCAGCCAAGAACCCGGGACAGGTGTCGGTAATGAAAAACTGTTTTTT.

V is TRBV6-5 and J is TRBJ1-4, with 7 bases aligning to TRBD1. Germline lookup yields CDR1 MNHEY and CDR2 SVGAGI. Unmatched junction bases numbered 3, after V lost 7 bases and J lost 4 bases. The length of the CDR3 is 13 residues. The CDR3 DNA sequence: TGTGCCAGCAAGCCAGGGGGTAATGAAAAACTGTTTTTT. Translated: CASKPGGNEKLFF.

This rearrangement joins TRBV6-5 to TRBJ1-4; 8 nucleotides agree with TRBD1. In germline, CDR1 is MNHEY, CDR2 SVGAGI. V shed 6 bases, J shed 7 bases, and the junction held 10 bases outside the gene matches. This CDR3 has 15 residues. Written as DNA, the CDR3 is TGTGCCAGCAGCCCAAGTTGGGACAGGAGTGAAAAACTGTTTTTT. Its protein product is CASSPSWDRSEKLFF.

This chain links TRBV6-5 with TRBJ1-2; a possible D gene is TRBD1 (6 bases). This CDR3 has 15 residues. Trimming removed 2 bases at V and 5 bases at J, with 15 bases between. Germline CDR1 is MNHEY and CDR2 is SVGAGI. The CDR3 sequence is CASSYSFAGDYGYTF. Written as DNA, the CDR3 is TGTGCCAGCAGTTACAGTTTTGCAGGGGATTATGGCTACACCTTC.

The gene calls are TRBV10-3 and TRBJ2-1, with TRBD2 identical over 16 bases. The CDR3 consists of 18 residues. Looked up from germline, CDR1 is ENHRY and CDR2 is SYGVKD. The V segment lost 7 bases and the J segment 7 bases; nucleotides outside the gene matches: 13. The CDR3 nucleotides are TGTGCCATCACACCGGGACTAGCGGGGGGGCCAGGTGGGAATGAGCAGTTCTTC. Its translation: CAITPGLAGGPGGNEQFF.

V is TRBV18 and J is TRBJ1-4; 9 bases are shared with TRBD1. Trimming removed 2 bases from V and 0 bases from J; junction bases left unmatched: 7. CDR3 length: 18 amino acids. CDR1 KGHSH and CDR2 LQKENI come from the germline V gene. The CDR3 nucleotides read TGTGCCAGCTCACCAAGGGACAGGGTTGGATCAACTAATGAAAAACTGTTTTTT. Translated, it gives CASSPRDRVGSTNEKLFF.

This CDR3 reads CASSLDTQIPGNTIYF. The CDR3 coding sequence is TGTGCCAGCAGCTTAGACACGCAGATTCCCGGAAACACCATATATTTT. The chain recombines TRBV7-6 with TRBJ1-3; D gene ambiguous. V was pared by 1 base and J by 4 bases, with 14 bases between. The germline gives CDR1 SGHVS, CDR2 FNYEAQ. CDR3 length equals 16 residues.

This sequence joins TRBV18 and TRBJ2-1, with D possibly matching TRBD2 (6 bases). In germline, CDR1 is KGHSH, CDR2 LQKENI. With 2 bases removed from V and 2 bases from J, the gap between germline ends came to 10 bases. This CDR3 has 15 residues. The CDR3 sequence is CASSPAGRTYNEQFF. CDR3 DNA sequence: TGTGCCAGCTCACCAGCGGGACGGACCTACAATGAGCAGTTCTTC.

This sequence joins TRBV29-1 and TRBJ1-4; perhaps TRBD1 as D (6 bases). Germline CDR1 reads SQVTM; CDR2 reads ANQGSEA. Trimming pared 4 bases from V and 8 bases from J, leaving 14 bases between. This CDR3 region has 13 residues. The CDR3 sequence: CSVVSGVGEKLFF. The CDR3 DNA follows: TGCAGCGTTGTATCAGGGGTGGGGGAAAAACTGTTTTTT.

This chain connects TRBV30 to TRBJ1-3, with 8 bases identical to TRBD1. The CDR3 runs 15 residues. Germline V lookup: CDR1 GTSNPN, CDR2 SVGIG (reference sequence). V was pared by 5 bases and J by 3 bases, with 9 bases of the junction left unmatched. The CDR3 loop reads CAWQSPGTGGNTIYF. Here the CDR3 DNA reads TGTGCCTGGCAAAGTCCCGGGACAGGTGGAAACACCATATATTTT.

This clone has just a few counts. This chain joins TRBV11-2 and TRBJ2-7; TRBD2 matches 11 bases. Germline lookup yields CDR1 SGHAT and CDR2 FQNNGV. V lost 3 bases and J lost 4; bases outside the gene matches: 5. This CDR3 has 15 residues. This chain's CDR3 is CASSFSSGGIYEQYF. The CDR3 nucleotides are TGTGCCAGCAGCTTTTCTAGCGGGGGGATTTACGAGCAGTACTTC.

The gene calls are TRBV11-2 and TRBJ1-1; D is undetermined. The CDR3 is 13 amino acids. CDR1 is SGHAT and CDR2 is FQNNGV in the germline V gene. The V end lost 4 bases, the J end lost 1 base, and 7 bases lay between the germline ends. Here the CDR3 DNA reads TGTGCCAGCAGCTCCAACACGAACACTGAAGCTTTCTTT. This sequence encodes CASSSNTNTEAFF. The full variable domain, with the rest looked up from reference TRBV11-2 and TRBJ1-1, is EAGVAQSPRYKIIEKRQSVAFWCNPISGHATLYWYQQILGQGPKLLIQFQNNGVVDDSQLPKDRFSAERLKGVDSTLKIQPAKLEDSAVYLCASSSNTNTEAFFGQGTRLTVV.